The source of this TCR beta chain is a study of blood T cells in healthy people across ages (dated by TCRdb to the mid-2010s). General notes on the study: In model experiments, template switching captured roughly one uniquely barcoded TCR beta cDNA molecule for every two T cells. Age-related changes in TCR beta repertoire diversity were measured in the study by deep sequencing normalized with unique cDNA molecular identifiers. The donors were split into four age groups: young (average around 17 years), middle-aged (around 37), aged (roughly 65) and long-lived (approximately 80). Donors of different ages were randomly distributed across sequencing lanes to avoid experimental bias. For two donors (one aged 18 to 29 and one aged 80 or older), the study analyzed two additional independent replicas of 1 million unique cDNA reads from the same blood draw. Here is what the overall study found, with its caveats: Observed TCR beta diversity per million T cells fell roughly linearly with age, and a significant reduction was already apparent by age around 40. Compared with the aged group, more naive CD4+ T cells, fewer expanded clones and increased TCR diversity were shown by the long-lived group, suggesting age selection. Observed TCR beta diversity correlated strongly with the percentage of naive T cells measured by flow cytometry. Estimates of total diversity based on one million sequenced T cells were regarded as lower bounds and as underestimates. Since profiling was done on bulk unsorted PBMCs, naive and antigen-experienced compartments could not be conclusively compared. The CMV infection status of donors was not known, potentially confounding age-related changes in expanded clonotypes.

The germline V gene encodes CDR1 SQVTM and CDR2 ANQGSEA. From cysteine to phenylalanine, the CDR3 is 14 amino acids long. This entry keeps only the CDR3 DNA: 42 bases, framed from base 1. V was cut back by 4 bases and J by 2 bases, leaving a gap of 15 bases between them. Preparation of the library involved 5' RACE. Sequencing used an Illumina HiSeq 2500. A second roughly 6 to 12 cycle PCR used a sample-barcoded 5' primer and a J-beta primer mix. Each TCR beta cDNA molecule received a unique molecular identifier from a template-switch 5' adaptor carrying 12 random nucleotides. Each sample yielded at least 2.5 million CDR3-containing paired-end reads. First-strand cDNA was synthesized from all RNA with the Mint cDNA synthesis kit, primed by a TRBC-specific oligonucleotide. Following uracil-DNA glycosylase treatment, a first 18-cycle PCR with universal primers M1SS and BC2_uni_R was performed on all cDNA. Per the source publication's procedure: For normalization, 1 million high-quality reads were randomly selected from each sample, with every read carrying a distinct molecular identifier. Instead of being binned into consensus sequences, reads that shared molecular identifiers were thrown out. MiTCR, set to a Q25 quality threshold and the strictest error-elimination algorithm, was used for CDR3 identification, clonotype clustering and error correction. A nonparametric unseen species model using Euler transformation provided a lower-bound estimate of total TCR beta diversity. Through fastp at Q25 and MiXCR, TCRdb rebuilt clones from the public reads, retaining in-frame beta chains. CDR3 protein sequences are deduplicated, and each keeps its most common genes and DNA. These V and J calls derive from TCRdb rather than the authors' analysis. The sample profile shows about 1.4 million distinct CDR3 sequences; around 59% of them were found once. More than 6% of the sample goes to the ten largest clones.

Notes on this clonotype: It lacks a known antigen. No quality values exist for individual bases; no much larger clone is one base distant.

The approximately 40 donors, aged about 6 to 90 years, were systemically healthy Caucasian individuals from Russia. Each donor gave 8 to 10 milliliters of peripheral blood, drawn into EDTA-treated Vacutainer tubes. Ficoll-Paque density-gradient centrifugation was used to isolate PBMCs, with at least 6.5 million per sample. Trizol reagent was used to extract total RNA from the PBMCs, yielding at least 5.5 micrograms per sample. For every donor, an aliquot of PBMCs went through flow cytometry to measure the percentages of naive CD45RAhigh/CD27high T cells. This receptor chain uses TRBV29-1 and TRBJ2-7; the D gene assignment is perhaps TRBD1 or TRBD2, with each matching 7 bases. The sample was blood. This receptor was identified in a young man in good health. CDR3 loop: CSVGGGQRAYEQYF. The DNA reads TGCAGCGTTGGGGGGGGACAGCGGGCCTACGAGCAGTACTTC.